The 17 T cell receptor beta chains presented below share a single source sample, sequenced in a study of patients and donors after allogeneic stem cell transplantation. TCRdb recomputed calls from the RT-PCR reads with MiXCR, one row per CDR3 protein. The sample holds hundreds of thousands of distinct CDR3 sequences, 35% to 45% seen once. Source material: blood, either unsorted or a sorted T cell fraction (not recorded which). These receptors originate from a human donor who was either an allogeneic HSCT recipient or a stem cell or donor lymphocyte infusion donor (not recorded which). It is not recorded whose cells these are; they may come from a transplant donor.

The V and J genes are TRBV5-1 and TRBJ2-7; the D gene is possibly TRBD1 (5 bases). This CDR3 contains 14 residues. Trimming removed 0 bases from V and 5 bases from J, with 12 bases in between. CDR1 and CDR2 from the germline V gene are SGHRS and YFSETQ. CDR3 sequence (DNA): TGCGCCAGCAGCTTGGGGCAGGGAAGCGACGAGCAGTACTTC. Its protein product is CASSLGQGSDEQYF. The full variable domain, its missing parts supplied by reference TRBV5-1 and TRBJ2-7, is KAGVTQTPRYLIKTRGQQVTLSCSPISGHRSVSWYQQTPGQGLQFLFEYFSETQRNKGNFPGRFSGRQFSNSRSEMNVSTLELGDSALYLCASSLGQGSDEQYFGPGTRLTVT.

A few counts support this clonotype. The chain employs TRBV20-1 and TRBJ1-2; the match to TRBD1 covers 9 bases. Germline CDR1 reads DFQATT; CDR2 reads SNEGSKA (reference sequence). The V segment lost 7 bases and the J segment 5 bases; nucleotides outside the gene matches: 8. The CDR3 is made up of 13 amino acids. Here the CDR3 DNA reads TGCAGTGTCCAAACAGGGGGCCCGTATGGCTACACCTTC. As protein: CSVQTGGPYGYTF.

The rearrangement uses TRBV7-9 and TRBJ1-1; D gene uncertain. Germline V gene sequence: CDR1 SEHNR, CDR2 FQNEAQ (reference sequence). The CDR3 extends over 16 amino acids. Trimming left V 1 base short and J 3 bases short, with 15 bases between. The CDR3 region is CASSLVVGGRDTEAFF. The CDR3, as DNA: TGTGCCAGCAGCTTAGTCGTCGGTGGCCGGGACACTGAAGCTTTCTTT. Variable domain in full (rest from reference TRBV7-9 and TRBJ1-1): DTGVSQNPRHKITKRGQNVTFRCDPISEHNRLYWYRQTLGQGPEFLTYFQNEAQLEKSRLLSDRFSAERPKGSFSTLEIQRTEQGDSAMYLCASSLVVGGRDTEAFFGQGTRLTVV.

CDR3 nucleotide sequence: TGTGCCAGCAGCTTCTGGCGGAGCACAGATACGCAGTATTTT. Translating it yields CASSFWRSTDTQYF. This rearrangement joins TRBV11-1 to TRBJ2-3; D unclear. The V gene's germline CDR1 is SGHAT and CDR2 FQDESV (reference sequence). V lost 3 bases, J lost 0 bases, and 7 bases lay in between. The CDR3 is made up of 14 amino acids.

The gene calls are TRBV4-1 and TRBJ1-1; 12 nucleotides match TRBD1. Germline lookup yields CDR1 MGHRA and CDR2 YSYEKL. Trimming removed 3 bases from V and 6 bases from J; junction bases left unmatched: 2. CDR3 length: 14 amino acids. This CDR3 is CASSQGQGAAEAFF. CDR3 in DNA: TGCGCCAGCAGCCAGGGACAGGGGGCCGCTGAAGCTTTCTTT.

In this sample, this clonotype turned up a few times. This rearrangement joins TRBV3-1 to TRBJ1-6; perhaps TRBD1 as D (5 bases). The CDR3 totals 13 residues. Germline assignment: CDR1 LGHDT and CDR2 YNNKEL (reference sequence). The V gene lost 3 bases and the J gene lost 6 bases, with 6 bases spanning the gap. This chain's CDR3 is CASSQGLNSPLHF. The CDR3 nucleotides are TGTGCCAGCAGCCAGGGGCTTAATTCACCCCTCCACTTT.

V usage is TRBV6-2 or TRBV6-3 and J usage is TRBJ2-3, with 8 bases fitting TRBD1. V lost 6 bases, J lost 4 bases, and 3 bases stayed unmatched. The CDR3 extends over 13 amino acids. Per the germline V gene, CDR1 is MNHEY and CDR2 is SVGEGT. The CDR3 DNA sequence: TGTGCCAGCAGCCAACAGGGGGCAGATACGCAGTATTTT. Encoded protein: CASSQQGADTQYF.

The chain joins TRBV7-8 to TRBJ2-1; D is ambiguous. V was trimmed by 5 bases and J by 6 bases, leaving 14 bases between them. This CDR3 is built from 14 residues. Germline V gives CDR1 SGHVS, CDR2 FQNEAQ. The CDR3 DNA sequence: TGTGCCAGCAGCGTGCGAAGCTACACCAATGAGCAGTTCTTC. Protein product: CASSVRSYTNEQFF.

This clonotype has at least ten counts. The chain employs TRBV25-1 and TRBJ1-3, with no clear D. Trimming left V 1 base short and J 2 bases short, with 9 bases between. The CDR3 is made up of 15 amino acids. Germline assignment: CDR1 MGHDK and CDR2 SYGVNS. The chain's CDR3 is CASSELSKPGNTIYF. The CDR3 DNA reads as TGTGCCAGCAGTGAATTGAGCAAGCCTGGAAACACCATATATTTT.

The table lists this clonotype with many counts. Germline and junction disagree at one end, which may indicate a read error. This chain uses TRBV5-1 with TRBJ2-1; TRBD1 is a possible D gene (6 bases). The CDR3 runs 15 residues. The V gene's germline CDR1 is SGHRS and CDR2 YFSETQ. Here the CDR3 reads CASSLTGSSYNEQFF. CDR3 nucleotide sequence: TGTGCCAGCAGTCTTACAGGGAGCTCCTACAATGAGCAGTTCTTC.

The chain is built from TRBV12-3 or TRBV12-4 and TRBJ2-6; D ambiguous. This CDR3 region has 14 residues. Trimming removed 6 bases from V and 0 bases from J, with 6 bases in between. The CDR3 loop reads CASSPISGANVLTF. CDR3 DNA sequence: TGTGCCAGCAGCCCAATCTCTGGGGCCAACGTCCTGACTTTC.

The chain uses TRBV5-4 and TRBJ2-2; no clear D gene. Looked up from germline, CDR1 is SGHNT and CDR2 is YYREEE (reference sequence). The V gene lost 0 bases and the J gene lost 4 bases, with 7 bases spanning the gap. The CDR3 totals 14 residues. DNA of the CDR3: TGTGCCAGCAGCTTGGCAAATCCCACCGGGGAGCTGTTTTTT. This gives the protein CASSLANPTGELFF.

This chain links TRBV7-6 with TRBJ2-5; TRBD2 matches at 13 bases. This CDR3 spans 17 amino acids. V gave up 1 base and J gave up 3 bases; unmatched junction bases: 5. Germline V gene data show CDR1 as SGHVS and CDR2 as FNYEAQ. The CDR3 coding sequence is TGTGCCAGCAGCTTAGGACGGGGACTAGCGGGGAAAGAGACCCAGTACTTC. Protein sequence: CASSLGRGLAGKETQYF.

The V call is TRBV20-1, the J call TRBJ2-7, with 8 bases aligning to TRBD2. The CDR3 runs 14 residues. V was clipped by 4 bases and J by 7 bases; unmatched bases: 12. CDR1 and CDR2 (germline): DFQATT, SNEGSKA (reference sequence). CDR3 amino acids: CSAKGTRALMEQYF. CDR3 DNA sequence: TGCAGTGCTAAAGGGACTAGGGCATTAATGGAGCAGTACTTC.

This rearrangement joins TRBV27 to TRBJ1-1; D ambiguous. The CDR3 runs to 13 residues. The V end was cut by 4 bases, the J end by 8 bases, with 14 bases between. The germline V gene encodes CDR1 MNHEY and CDR2 SMNVEV (reference sequence). CDR3 residues: CASSSRQTLEAFF. The CDR3 DNA sequence: TGTGCCAGCAGTTCGAGGCAGACTCTAGAAGCTTTCTTT.

This clonotype was counted a few times. The genes are TRBV3-1 and TRBJ1-2; tentatively, D is TRBD1 (5 bases). Germline V gives CDR1 LGHDT, CDR2 YNNKEL (reference sequence). Deletions cut 0 bases from V and 6 bases from J, with 17 bases between. The CDR3 runs 16 residues. This chain's CDR3 is CASSQEEAGTEDGYTF. The CDR3 DNA sequence: TGTGCCAGCAGCCAAGAAGAAGCCGGGACGGAAGATGGCTACACCTTC.

The chain has TRBV12-3 or TRBV12-4 and TRBJ1-2, with TRBD1 as a possible D gene (6 bases). V was cut by 3 bases and J by 3 bases, with 11 bases left in between. The CDR3 runs to 14 residues. The CDR3 region has the DNA TGTGCCAGCAGTTTTTGGGGGGCGGACTATGGCTACACCTTC. The encoded protein is CASSFWGADYGYTF.